This TCR beta chain was retrieved from a study of blood T cell repertoires in COVID-19. Resolution of symptoms, clearance, or two negative PCRs was present in recovered Cohort 3 donors. Germline CDR1 and CDR2: MGHRA and YSYEKL. This CDR3 is 16 amino acids long. V was pared by 0 bases and J by 2 bases, with 13 bases between. The table came from immunoSEQ multiplex PCR; TCRdb's copy has only in-frame clones and leaves some out. Here the sample spans 250,000 to 300,000 clones, nearly 90% being singletons. Sequenced input: PBMCs or T cells enriched from blood (not recorded which). The chain employs TRBV4-1 and TRBJ1-1; D is unresolved. The clonotype originates from a woman between 55 and 75 years old who had recovered from COVID-19. The CDR3 here is CASSQDDRDFNTEAFF. For the CDR3, the DNA is TGCGCCAGCAGCCAAGATGATCGGGATTTTAACACTGAAGCTTTCTTT.